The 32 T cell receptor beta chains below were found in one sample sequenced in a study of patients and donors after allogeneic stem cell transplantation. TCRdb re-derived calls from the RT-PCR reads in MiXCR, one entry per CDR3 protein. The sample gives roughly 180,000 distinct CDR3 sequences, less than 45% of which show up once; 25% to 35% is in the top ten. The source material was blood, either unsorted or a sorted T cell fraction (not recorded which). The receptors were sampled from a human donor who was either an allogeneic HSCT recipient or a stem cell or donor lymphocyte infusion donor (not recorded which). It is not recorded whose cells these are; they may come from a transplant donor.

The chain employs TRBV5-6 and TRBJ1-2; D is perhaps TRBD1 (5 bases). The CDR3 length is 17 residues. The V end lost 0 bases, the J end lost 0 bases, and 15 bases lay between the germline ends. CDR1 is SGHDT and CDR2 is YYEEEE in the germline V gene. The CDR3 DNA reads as TGTGCCAGCAGCTTGGTGGCGGGAAGGACAACTAACTATGGCTACACCTTC. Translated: CASSLVAGRTTNYGYTF.

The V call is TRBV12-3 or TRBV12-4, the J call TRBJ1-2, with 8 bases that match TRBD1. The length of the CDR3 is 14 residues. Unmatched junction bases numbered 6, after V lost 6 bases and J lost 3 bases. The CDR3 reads CASSYDRGDYGYTF. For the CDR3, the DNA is TGTGCCAGCAGCTATGACAGGGGTGACTATGGCTACACCTTC.

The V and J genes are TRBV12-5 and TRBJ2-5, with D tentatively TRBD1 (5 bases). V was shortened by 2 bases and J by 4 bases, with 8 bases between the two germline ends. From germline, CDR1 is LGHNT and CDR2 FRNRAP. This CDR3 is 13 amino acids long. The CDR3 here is CASGLLQGETQYF. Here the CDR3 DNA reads TGTGCTAGTGGTTTGTTGCAGGGAGAGACCCAGTACTTC.

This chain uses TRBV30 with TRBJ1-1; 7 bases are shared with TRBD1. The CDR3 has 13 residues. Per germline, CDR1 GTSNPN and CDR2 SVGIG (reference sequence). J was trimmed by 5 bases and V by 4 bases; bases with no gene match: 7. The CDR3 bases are TGTGCCTGGACCTACAGGGGTGGAACTGAAGCTTTCTTT. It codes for CAWTYRGGTEAFF.

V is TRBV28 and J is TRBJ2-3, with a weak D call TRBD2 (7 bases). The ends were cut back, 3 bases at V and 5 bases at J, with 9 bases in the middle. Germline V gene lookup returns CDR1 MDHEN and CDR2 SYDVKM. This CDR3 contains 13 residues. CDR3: CASSFRGGDTQYF. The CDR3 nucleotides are TGTGCCAGCAGTTTTAGGGGGGGAGATACGCAGTATTTT.

CDR3 DNA: TGTGCCAGCAGCGTAGGGCGTTGGGGCTCCTACAATGAGCAGTTCTTC. It specifies CASSVGRWGSYNEQFF. The rearrangement uses TRBV9 and TRBJ2-1; no reliable D call. CDR1 is SGDLS and CDR2 is YYNGEE in the germline V gene. The ends were cut back, 0 bases at V and 0 bases at J, with 10 bases in the middle. The CDR3 spans 16 residues.

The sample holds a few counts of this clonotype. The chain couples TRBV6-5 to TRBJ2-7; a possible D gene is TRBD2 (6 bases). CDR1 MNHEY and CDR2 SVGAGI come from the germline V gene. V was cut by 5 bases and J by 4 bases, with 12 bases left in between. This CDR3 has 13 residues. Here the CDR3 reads CASSTTGSYEQYF. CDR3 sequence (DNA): TGTGCCAGCAGTACCACCGGGAGTTACGAGCAGTACTTC.

The CDR3 sequence is CASTPYSDYNEQFF. CDR3 bases: TGTGCCAGCACTCCCTACTCCGACTACAATGAGCAGTTCTTC. The chain combines TRBV6-2 or TRBV6-3 with TRBJ2-1; no definite D call. V lost 7 bases and J 3 bases, leaving 13 bases between the germline ends. This CDR3 has 14 residues. Germline V gene sequence: CDR1 MNHEY, CDR2 SVGEGT.

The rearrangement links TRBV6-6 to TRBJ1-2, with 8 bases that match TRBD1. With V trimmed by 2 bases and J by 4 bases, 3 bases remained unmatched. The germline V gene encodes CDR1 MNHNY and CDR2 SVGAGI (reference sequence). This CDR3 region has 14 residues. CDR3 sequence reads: CASSYNTGGYGYTF. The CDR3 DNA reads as TGTGCCAGCAGTTACAACACAGGGGGCTATGGCTACACCTTC.

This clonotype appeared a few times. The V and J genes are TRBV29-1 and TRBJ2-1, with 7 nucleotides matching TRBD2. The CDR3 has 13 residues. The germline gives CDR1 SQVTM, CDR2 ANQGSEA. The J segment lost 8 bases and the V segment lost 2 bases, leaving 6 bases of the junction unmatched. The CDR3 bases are TGCAGCGTTGAAAGGAGGGAGGGCCATGAGCAGTTCTTC. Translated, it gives CSVERREGHEQFF.

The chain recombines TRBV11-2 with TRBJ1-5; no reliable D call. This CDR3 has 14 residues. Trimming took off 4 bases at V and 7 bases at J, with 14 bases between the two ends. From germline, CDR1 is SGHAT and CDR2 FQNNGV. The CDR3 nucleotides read TGTGCCAGCAGCTCCAAGCCGGACGGGCAGCCCCAGCATTTT. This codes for CASSSKPDGQPQHF.

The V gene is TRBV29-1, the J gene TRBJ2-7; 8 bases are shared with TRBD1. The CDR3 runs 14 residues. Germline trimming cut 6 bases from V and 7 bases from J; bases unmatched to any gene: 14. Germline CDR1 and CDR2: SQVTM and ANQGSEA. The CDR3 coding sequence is TGCAGCGTAAGCCCCGGACAGGGCCAGTTTGAGCAGTACTTC. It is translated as CSVSPGQGQFEQYF.

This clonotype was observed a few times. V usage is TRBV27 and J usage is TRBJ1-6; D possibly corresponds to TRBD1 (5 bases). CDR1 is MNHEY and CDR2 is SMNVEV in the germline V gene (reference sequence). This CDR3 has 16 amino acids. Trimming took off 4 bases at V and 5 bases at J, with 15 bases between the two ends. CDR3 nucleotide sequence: TGTGCCAGCAGTTGGCAAGGGGCAAGAGATAATTCACCCCTCCACTTT. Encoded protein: CASSWQGARDNSPLHF.

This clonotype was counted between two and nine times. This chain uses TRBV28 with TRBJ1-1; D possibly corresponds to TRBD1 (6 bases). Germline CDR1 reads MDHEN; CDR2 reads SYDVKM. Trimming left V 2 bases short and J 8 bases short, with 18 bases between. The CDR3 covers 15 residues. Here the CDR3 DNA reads TGTGCCAGCAGTTTAGGGGAAGGGGGACGCCACGAAGCTTTCTTT. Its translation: CASSLGEGGRHEAFF.

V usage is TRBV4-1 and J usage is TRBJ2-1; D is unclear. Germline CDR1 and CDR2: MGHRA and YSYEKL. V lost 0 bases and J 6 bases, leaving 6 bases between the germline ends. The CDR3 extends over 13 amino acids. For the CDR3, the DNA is TGCGCCAGCAGCCAAGAGGTAGTCAATGAGCAGTTCTTC. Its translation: CASSQEVVNEQFF.

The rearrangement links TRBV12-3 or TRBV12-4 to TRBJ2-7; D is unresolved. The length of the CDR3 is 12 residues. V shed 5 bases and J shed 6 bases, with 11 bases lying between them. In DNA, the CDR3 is TGTGCCAGCAGTCCCACGCCCGGCGAGCAGTACTTC. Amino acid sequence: CASSPTPGEQYF.

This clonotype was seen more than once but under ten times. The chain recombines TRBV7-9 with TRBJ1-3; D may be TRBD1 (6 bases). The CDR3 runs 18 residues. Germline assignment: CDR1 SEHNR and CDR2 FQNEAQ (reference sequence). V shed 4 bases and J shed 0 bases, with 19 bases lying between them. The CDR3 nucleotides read TGTGCCAGCAGCTCAGATGTCCCGGGACAACACTCTGGAAACACCATATATTTT. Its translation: CASSSDVPGQHSGNTIYF.

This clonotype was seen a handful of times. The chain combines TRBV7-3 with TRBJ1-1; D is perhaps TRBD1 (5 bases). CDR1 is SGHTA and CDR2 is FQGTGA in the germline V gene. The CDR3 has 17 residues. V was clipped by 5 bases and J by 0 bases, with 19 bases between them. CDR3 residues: CASSRYGVGVLNTEAFF. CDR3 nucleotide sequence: TGTGCCAGCAGCCGATACGGAGTGGGGGTGTTGAACACTGAAGCTTTCTTT.

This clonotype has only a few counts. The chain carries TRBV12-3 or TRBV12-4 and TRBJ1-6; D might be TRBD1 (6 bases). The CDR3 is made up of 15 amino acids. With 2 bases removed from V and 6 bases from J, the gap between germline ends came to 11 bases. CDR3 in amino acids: CASSLKDSSNSPLHF. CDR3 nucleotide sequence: TGTGCCAGCAGTTTAAAGGACAGTTCTAATTCACCCCTCCACTTT.

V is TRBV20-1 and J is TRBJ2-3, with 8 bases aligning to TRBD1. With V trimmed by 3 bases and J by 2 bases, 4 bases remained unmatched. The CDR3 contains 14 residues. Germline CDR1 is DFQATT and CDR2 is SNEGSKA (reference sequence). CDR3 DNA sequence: TGCAGTGCTAGTACAGGGGGGCTCACAGATACGCAGTATTTT. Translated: CSASTGGLTDTQYF.

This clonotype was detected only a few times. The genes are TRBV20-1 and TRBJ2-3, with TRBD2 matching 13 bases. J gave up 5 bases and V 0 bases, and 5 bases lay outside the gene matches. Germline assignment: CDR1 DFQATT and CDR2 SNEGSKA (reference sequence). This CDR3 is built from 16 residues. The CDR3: CSARDGLAGEGDTQYF. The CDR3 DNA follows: TGCAGTGCTAGAGACGGACTAGCGGGAGAAGGAGATACGCAGTATTTT.

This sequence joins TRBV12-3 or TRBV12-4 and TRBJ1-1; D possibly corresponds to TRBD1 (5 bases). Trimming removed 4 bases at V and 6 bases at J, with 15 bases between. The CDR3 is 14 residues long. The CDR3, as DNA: TGTGCCAGCAGTTCAGGCCGGGACCTGGCTGAAGCTTTCTTT. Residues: CASSSGRDLAEAFF.

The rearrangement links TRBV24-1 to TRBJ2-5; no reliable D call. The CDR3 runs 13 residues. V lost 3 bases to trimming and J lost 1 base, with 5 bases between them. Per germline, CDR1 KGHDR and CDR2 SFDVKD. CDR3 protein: CATSDPTQETQYF. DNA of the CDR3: TGTGCCACCAGTGATCCAACCCAAGAGACCCAGTACTTC.

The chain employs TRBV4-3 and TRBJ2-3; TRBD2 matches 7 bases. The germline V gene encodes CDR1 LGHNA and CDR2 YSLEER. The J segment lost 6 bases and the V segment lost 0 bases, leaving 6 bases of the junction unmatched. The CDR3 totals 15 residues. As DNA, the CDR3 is TGCGCCAGCAGCCAAGAAGCCAGCGGGGCCGATACGCAGTATTTT. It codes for CASSQEASGADTQYF.

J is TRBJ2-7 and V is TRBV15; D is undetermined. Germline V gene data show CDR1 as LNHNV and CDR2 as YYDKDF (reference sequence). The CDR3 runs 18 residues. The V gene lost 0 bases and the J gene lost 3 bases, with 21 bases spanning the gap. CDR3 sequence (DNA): TGTGCCACCAGCAGAGATGATTATCGCCTTAGCCCCTTCTACGAGCAGTACTTC. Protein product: CATSRDDYRLSPFYEQYF.

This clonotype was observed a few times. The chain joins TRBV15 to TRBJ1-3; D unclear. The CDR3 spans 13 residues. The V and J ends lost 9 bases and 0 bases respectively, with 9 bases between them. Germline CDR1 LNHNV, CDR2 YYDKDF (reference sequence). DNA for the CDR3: TGTGCCACGGAAGGGAGCTCTGGAAACACCATATATTTT. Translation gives CATEGSSGNTIYF.

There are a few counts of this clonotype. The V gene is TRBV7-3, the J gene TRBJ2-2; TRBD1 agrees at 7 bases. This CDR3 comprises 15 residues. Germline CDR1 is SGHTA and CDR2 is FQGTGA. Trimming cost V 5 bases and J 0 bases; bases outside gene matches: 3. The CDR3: CASSQTGTNTGELFF. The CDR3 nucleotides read TGTGCCAGCAGCCAGACAGGGACGAACACCGGGGAGCTGTTTTTT.

CDR3 region: CASSLALESFHYGYTF. The CDR3 nucleotides read TGTGCCAGCAGCTTAGCCCTCGAAAGTTTCCATTATGGCTACACCTTC. The chain uses TRBV7-9 and TRBJ1-2, with D uncertain. The germline V and J ends were trimmed by 0 bases and 5 bases, with 16 bases remaining between them. Germline values: CDR1 SEHNR, CDR2 FQNEAQ (reference sequence). The CDR3 is made up of 16 amino acids.

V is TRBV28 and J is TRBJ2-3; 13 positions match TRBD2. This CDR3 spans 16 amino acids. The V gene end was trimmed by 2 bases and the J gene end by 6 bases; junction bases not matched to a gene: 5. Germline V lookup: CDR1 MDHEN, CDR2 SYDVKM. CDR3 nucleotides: TGTGCCAGCAGTTTAGGGACTAGCGGGATGTTGGATACGCAGTATTTT. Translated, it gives CASSLGTSGMLDTQYF.

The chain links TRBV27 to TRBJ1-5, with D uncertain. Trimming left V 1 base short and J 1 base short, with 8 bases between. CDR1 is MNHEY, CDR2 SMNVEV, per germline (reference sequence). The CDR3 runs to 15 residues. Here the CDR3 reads CASSLYGPSNQPQHF. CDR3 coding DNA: TGTGCCAGCAGTTTATACGGCCCAAGCAATCAGCCCCAGCATTTT.

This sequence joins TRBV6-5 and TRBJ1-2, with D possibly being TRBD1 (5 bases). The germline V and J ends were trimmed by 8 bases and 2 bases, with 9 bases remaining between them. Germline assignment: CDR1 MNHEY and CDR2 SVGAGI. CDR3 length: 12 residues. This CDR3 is CASWWGNYGYTF. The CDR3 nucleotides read TGTGCCAGCTGGTGGGGGAACTATGGCTACACCTTC.

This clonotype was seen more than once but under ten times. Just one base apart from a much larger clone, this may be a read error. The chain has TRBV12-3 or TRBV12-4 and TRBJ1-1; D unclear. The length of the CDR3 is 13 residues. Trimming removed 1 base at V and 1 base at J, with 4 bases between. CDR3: CASSLVENTEAFF. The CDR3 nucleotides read TGTGCCAGCAGTTTAGTAGAGAACACTGAAGCTTTCTTT.